What follows are 13 T cell receptor beta chains derived from one specimen sequenced in a study of T cell clonotyping in hematopoietic cell transplantation. The assay was immunoSEQ multiplex PCR, and TCRdb's table has in-frame clones only and misses some. The sample gives about 6,100 clones, about 30% of which show up once; around 17% is in the top ten. The sample was peripheral blood mononuclear cells, taken 30 days after allogeneic stem cell transplant. The receptors derive from a female patient aged 50-59 years who had an allogeneic stem cell transplant from an unrelated donor, so the T cells may come from the graft donor. Some clones in this sample may be carry-over from other donors' samples.

CDR3 residues: CAWSARQGAGQPQHF. For the CDR3, the DNA is TGTGCCTGGAGTGCCCGACAGGGGGCCGGGCAGCCCCAGCATTTT. The chain has TRBV30 and TRBJ1-5, with 10 positions matching TRBD1. Germline V lookup: CDR1 GTSNPN, CDR2 SVGIG (reference sequence). Trimming took 1 base from V and 7 from J; bases not matched to a gene: 7. This CDR3 has 15 amino acids. Drawing the rest from reference TRBV30 and TRBJ1-5, the complete variable domain is SQTIHQWPATLVQPVGSPLSLECTVEGTSNPNLYWYRQAAGRGLQLLFYSVGIGQISSEVPQNLSASRPQDRQFILSSKKLLLSDSGFYLCAWSARQGAGQPQHFGDGTRLSIL.

This rearrangement joins TRBV29-1 to TRBJ1-1; TRBD1 might be the D (5 bases). The CDR3 covers 11 residues. Trimming left V 6 bases short and J 8 bases short, with 13 bases between. Germline assignment: CDR1 SQVTM and CDR2 ANQGSEA. CDR3 sequence: CSVEINREAFF. Written as DNA, the CDR3 is TGCAGCGTGGAGATAAACAGGGAAGCTTTCTTT.

This chain connects TRBV11-2 to TRBJ1-3; D not resolved. There are 11 residues in the CDR3. Looked up from germline, CDR1 is SGHAT and CDR2 is FQNNGV. V shed 1 base and J shed 5 bases, with 0 bases lying between them. CDR3 coding DNA: TGTGCCAGCAGCTTAGGAAACACCATATATTTT. Protein: CASSLGNTIYF.

Here the CDR3 DNA reads TGTGCCTGGAGTTTACTAGGGGAGACCCAGTACTTC. It translates to CAWSLLGETQYF. V and J are TRBV30 and TRBJ2-5, with D maybe TRBD2 (5 bases). The CDR3 is 12 residues long. Trimming removed 2 bases from V and 5 bases from J, with 9 bases in between. Germline-derived CDR1 and CDR2 are GTSNPN and SVGIG (reference sequence).

The chain has TRBV30 and TRBJ1-2; the D gene is possibly TRBD1 (5 bases). Trimming took 3 bases from V and 6 from J, leaving 14 bases between them. The CDR3 length is 13 residues. Germline V gene lookup returns CDR1 GTSNPN and CDR2 SVGIG (reference sequence). CDR3 in amino acids: CAWSLGGADGYTF. Written as DNA, the CDR3 is TGTGCCTGGAGCCTTGGGGGTGCCGATGGCTACACCTTC. The full variable domain, its missing parts supplied by reference TRBV30 and TRBJ1-2, is SQTIHQWPATLVQPVGSPLSLECTVEGTSNPNLYWYRQAAGRGLQLLFYSVGIGQISSEVPQNLSASRPQDRQFILSSKKLLLSDSGFYLCAWSLGGADGYTFGSGTRLTVV.

The table lists this clone with a few counts. The J gene is TRBJ1-1, the V gene TRBV5-1, with unresolved D. The CDR3 extends over 11 amino acids. Trimming took off 1 base at V and 8 bases at J, with 6 bases between the two ends. Germline V gives CDR1 SGHRS, CDR2 YFSETQ. DNA for the CDR3: TGCGCCAGCAGCTTGTCCGGAGAAGCTTTCTTT. This gives the protein CASSLSGEAFF.

The chain couples TRBV28 to TRBJ1-5; D ambiguous. Germline V gene sequence: CDR1 MDHEN, CDR2 SYDVKM. The germline V and J ends were trimmed by 6 bases and 7 bases, with 19 bases remaining between them. CDR3 length: 15 amino acids. This chain's CDR3 is CASSPTGENRQPQHF. Written as DNA, the CDR3 is TGTGCCAGCAGCCCCACTGGGGAAAACCGGCAGCCCCAGCATTTT.

The chain combines TRBV30 with TRBJ2-2, with D maybe TRBD2 (5 bases). The CDR3 totals 14 residues. Germline-derived CDR1 and CDR2 are GTSNPN and SVGIG (reference sequence). Trimming left V 4 bases short and J 6 bases short, with 15 bases between. CDR3: CAWKGVSDAGELFF. The CDR3 region has the DNA TGTGCCTGGAAGGGAGTCAGTGACGCCGGGGAGCTGTTTTTT.

This chain joins TRBV30 and TRBJ2-1, with TRBD2 matching over 9 bases. V gave up 0 bases and J gave up 8 bases; unmatched junction bases: 8. CDR3 length: 15 amino acids. The V gene's germline CDR1 is GTSNPN and CDR2 SVGIG (reference sequence). CDR3 region: CAWSVGSGGGDEQFF. CDR3 bases: TGTGCCTGGAGTGTCGGTAGCGGGGGTGGGGATGAGCAGTTCTTC.

This clone was seen more than once but under ten times. At one end, the junction sequence differs from germline, possibly due to a read error. CDR3 nucleotide sequence: TGTGCCAGCAGCCTTAGAGAGAGCCAGTACTTC. Protein sequence: CASSLRESQYF. The V call is TRBV6-1, the J call TRBJ2-5; unclear D gene. CDR1 and CDR2 from the germline V gene are MNHNS and SASEGT. This CDR3 comprises 11 residues.

The chain recombines TRBV30 with TRBJ2-7; D is possibly TRBD2 (5 bases). There are 16 residues in the CDR3. Germline V gene lookup returns CDR1 GTSNPN and CDR2 SVGIG (reference sequence). The V and J ends lost 0 bases and 8 bases respectively, with 23 bases between them. CDR3 sequence: CAWSVQWSDGTGKQYF. Written as DNA, the CDR3 is TGTGCCTGGAGTGTACAATGGTCCGACGGAACGGGGAAGCAGTACTTC.

This chain uses TRBV25-1 with TRBJ2-2, with D maybe TRBD1 (5 bases). The CDR3 covers 16 residues. V gave up 4 bases and J gave up 6 bases, with 18 bases separating them. Per germline, CDR1 MGHDK and CDR2 SYGVNS. This chain's CDR3 is CASSARGAGWAGELFF. CDR3 nucleotide sequence: TGTGCCAGCAGTGCCCGCGGAGCAGGGTGGGCCGGGGAGCTGTTTTTT.

The V and J genes are TRBV2 and TRBJ2-5, with 9 nucleotides matching TRBD2. V lost 7 bases and J lost 1; bases outside the gene matches: 10. Looked up from germline, CDR1 is SNHLY and CDR2 is FYNNEI. The CDR3 sequence is 16 residues long. The chain's CDR3 is CASKLSQTSGQETQYF. The CDR3 coding sequence is TGTGCCAGCAAACTATCTCAGACTAGCGGCCAAGAGACCCAGTACTTC.